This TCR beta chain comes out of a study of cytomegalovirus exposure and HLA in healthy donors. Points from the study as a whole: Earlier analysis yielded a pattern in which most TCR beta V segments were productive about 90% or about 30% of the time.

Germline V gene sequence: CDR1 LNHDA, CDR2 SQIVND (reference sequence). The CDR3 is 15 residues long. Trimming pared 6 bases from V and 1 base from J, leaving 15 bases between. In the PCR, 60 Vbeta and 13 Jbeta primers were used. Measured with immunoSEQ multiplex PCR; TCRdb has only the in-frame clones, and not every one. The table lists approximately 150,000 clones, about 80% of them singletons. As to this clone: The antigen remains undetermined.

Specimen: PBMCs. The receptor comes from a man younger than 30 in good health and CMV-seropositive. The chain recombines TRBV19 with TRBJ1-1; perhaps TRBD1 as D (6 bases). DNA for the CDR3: TGTGCCAGTAGGTCCCCGGGACACTCGAACACTGAAGCTTTCTTT. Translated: CASRSPGHSNTEAFF.